What follows are 15 T cell receptor beta chains derived from one specimen sequenced in a study of blood T cell repertoires in COVID-19. Measured with immunoSEQ multiplex PCR; TCRdb has only the in-frame clones, and not every one. The top ten clones hold 4.5% to 7% of a sample with 55,000 to 65,000 clones, about 79% of them seen once. The sequenced material came from peripheral blood. The source is a woman aged 55 to 70 with acute or convalescent COVID-19.

CDR3 residues: CASTPTGPSGANVLTF. CDR3 DNA sequence: TGTGCCAGTACCCCCACAGGGCCCTCTGGGGCCAACGTCCTGACTTTC. V is TRBV19 and J is TRBJ2-6, with D perhaps matching TRBD1 (6 bases). The V end lost 7 bases, the J end lost 0 bases, and 13 bases lay between the germline ends. The CDR3 is 16 residues long. From germline, CDR1 is LNHDA and CDR2 SQIVND (reference sequence).

This chain links TRBV2 with TRBJ2-3; D is possibly TRBD1 (6 bases). CDR3 length: 14 amino acids. The germline V gene encodes CDR1 SNHLY and CDR2 FYNNEI. V was clipped by 4 bases and J by 0 bases, with 8 bases between them. The CDR3 region is CASSGQGSTDTQYF. The CDR3 DNA reads as TGTGCCAGCAGTGGTCAGGGGAGCACAGATACGCAGTATTTT.

The genes are TRBV10-1 and TRBJ1-1; 9 bases fit TRBD1. The germline V gene has CDR1 WNHNN and CDR2 SYGVQD (reference sequence). The CDR3 length is 16 residues. V dropped 4 bases and J dropped 7; count of bases not matched to a gene: 13. The CDR3 spells CASSVPQGAQAGEAFF. CDR3 coding DNA: TGCGCCAGCAGTGTTCCACAGGGGGCGCAGGCAGGTGAAGCTTTCTTT.

A note on this clone: Other nucleotide sequences from this sample produce the same CDR3. The chain recombines TRBV5-4 with TRBJ2-3; TRBD1 matches 11 bases. Germline V gives CDR1 SGHNT, CDR2 YYREEE (reference sequence). Trimming removed 4 bases from V and 1 base from J; junction bases left unmatched: 8. CDR3 length equals 17 residues. CDR3 sequence: CASSPHPGQGGTDTQYF. The CDR3 DNA reads TGTGCCAGCAGCCCACATCCGGGACAGGGGGGCACAGATACGCAGTATTTT.

The rearrangement links TRBV12-3 or TRBV12-4 to TRBJ2-7, with 7 bases lining up with TRBD1. This CDR3 has 13 residues. Trimming at V came to 3 bases and at J to 2 bases, leaving 1 base not matched to a gene. The CDR3 bases are TGTGCCAGCAGTTTGAGGGGGCCCTACGAGCAGTACTTC. It codes for CASSLRGPYEQYF.

V is TRBV9 and J is TRBJ1-1; no firm D call. The CDR3 has 14 amino acids. The germline V gene has CDR1 SGDLS and CDR2 YYNGEE. Trimming removed 4 bases from V and 0 bases from J, with 10 bases in between. The CDR3 bases are TGTGCCAGCAGCCCCGAGCCCTTGAACACTGAAGCTTTCTTT. It is translated as CASSPEPLNTEAFF.

This clone was found a few times. The CDR3 DNA sequence: TGCGCCAGCAGCCAAGATCCCGCAGGGGCCCAATCCTACGAGCAGTACTTC. Its translation is CASSQDPAGAQSYEQYF. V is TRBV4-1 and J is TRBJ2-7, with D perhaps matching TRBD1 (6 bases). CDR1 MGHRA and CDR2 YSYEKL come from the germline V gene. The CDR3 is 17 residues long. Trimming took 0 bases from V and 1 from J, leaving 16 bases between them.

The gene calls are TRBV18 and TRBJ2-7; 8 bases are a match to TRBD2. Per germline, CDR1 KGHSH and CDR2 LQKENI. V trimming: 3 bases; J trimming: 1 base; junction bases outside the gene matches: 8. CDR3 size: 16 residues. The CDR3 is CASSPNFGGGSYEQYF. CDR3 DNA sequence: TGTGCCAGCTCACCCAACTTCGGGGGGGGGTCCTACGAGCAGTACTTC.

The V gene is TRBV11-2, the J gene TRBJ1-1; possible D gene TRBD1, 6 bases. V was cut by 3 bases and J by 1 base, with 12 bases left in between. Per germline, CDR1 SGHAT and CDR2 FQNNGV. The CDR3 spans 15 residues. CDR3 protein: CASSLGGQSNTEAFF. The CDR3 DNA reads TGTGCCAGCAGCTTGGGCGGACAGTCGAACACTGAAGCTTTCTTT.

This chain links TRBV3-1 (or the pseudogene TRBV3-2) with TRBJ1-6; D call uncertain. With 4 bases removed from V and 7 bases from J, the gap between germline ends came to 8 bases. Looked up from germline, CDR1 is LGHDT and CDR2 is YNNKEL (reference sequence). The CDR3 spans 13 residues. The chain's CDR3 is CASSPTYNSPLHF. In nucleotides, the CDR3 is TGTGCCAGCAGCCCCACATACAATTCACCCCTCCACTTT.

This chain joins TRBV9 and TRBJ1-3; D is perhaps TRBD1 (5 bases). This CDR3 comprises 16 residues. V gave up 0 bases and J gave up 0 bases, with 10 bases separating them. Germline loops: CDR1 SGDLS, CDR2 YYNGEE. This chain's CDR3 is CASSVGTRSSGNTIYF. The CDR3 coding sequence is TGTGCCAGCAGCGTAGGGACACGAAGCTCTGGAAACACCATATATTTT.

The gene calls are TRBV6-5 and TRBJ1-2; possible D gene TRBD1, 6 bases. This CDR3 region has 11 residues. Deletions cut 5 bases from V and 7 bases from J, with 8 bases between. The germline V gene encodes CDR1 MNHEY and CDR2 SVGAGI. The CDR3 here is CASSQGFGYTF. As DNA, the CDR3 is TGTGCCAGCAGTCAGGGGTTTGGCTACACCTTC.

V usage is TRBV18 and J usage is TRBJ2-2; 12 bases agree with TRBD1. V shed 5 bases and J 6 bases; nucleotides not matched to a gene: 7. This CDR3 has 16 residues. The germline CDR1 and CDR2 sequences are KGHSH and LQKENI. CDR3 sequence reads: CASSSGQGALAGELFF. The CDR3 DNA follows: TGTGCCAGCTCATCGGGACAGGGGGCGTTAGCCGGGGAGCTGTTTTTT.

This sequence joins TRBV11-2 and TRBJ2-3; 11 bases map to TRBD2. Germline-derived CDR1 and CDR2 are SGHAT and FQNNGV. The length of the CDR3 is 16 residues. J gave up 5 bases and V 1 base, and 5 bases lay outside the gene matches. The CDR3 region is CASSLATSGAGDTQYF. Written as DNA, the CDR3 is TGTGCCAGCAGCTTAGCGACTAGCGGGGCCGGAGATACGCAGTATTTT. Variable domain in full (rest from reference TRBV11-2 and TRBJ2-3): EAGVAQSPRYKIIEKRQSVAFWCNPISGHATLYWYQQILGQGPKLLIQFQNNGVVDDSQLPKDRFSAERLKGVDSTLKIQPAKLEDSAVYLCASSLATSGAGDTQYFGPGTRLTVL.

V gene TRBV11-2 combines with J gene TRBJ2-1; a possible D gene is TRBD2 (6 bases). The germline V and J ends were trimmed by 5 bases and 0 bases, with 17 bases remaining between them. The V gene's germline CDR1 is SGHAT and CDR2 FQNNGV. The CDR3 is 17 amino acids. CDR3 sequence: CASSPFKLATSYNEQFF. Written as DNA, the CDR3 is TGTGCCAGCAGCCCATTCAAACTAGCTACCTCCTACAATGAGCAGTTCTTC.